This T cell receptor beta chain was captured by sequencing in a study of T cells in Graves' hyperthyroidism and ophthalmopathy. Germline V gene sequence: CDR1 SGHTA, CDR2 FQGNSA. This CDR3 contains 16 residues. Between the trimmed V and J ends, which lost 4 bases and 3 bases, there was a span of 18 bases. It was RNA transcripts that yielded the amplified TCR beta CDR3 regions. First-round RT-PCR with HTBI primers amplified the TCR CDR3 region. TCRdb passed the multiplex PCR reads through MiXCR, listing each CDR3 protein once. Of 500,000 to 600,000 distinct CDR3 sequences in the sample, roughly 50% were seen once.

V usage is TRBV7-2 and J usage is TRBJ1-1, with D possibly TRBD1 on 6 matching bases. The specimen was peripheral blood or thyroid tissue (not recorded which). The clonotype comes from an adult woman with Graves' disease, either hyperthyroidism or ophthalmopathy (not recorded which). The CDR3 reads CASSSRGGGRYTEAFF. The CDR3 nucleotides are TGTGCCAGCAGCTCCCGGGGGGGGGGCAGGTACACTGAAGCTTTCTTT.